Listed here is a single T cell receptor beta chain. Its antigen remains unidentified. The germline gene is not matched at one end of the junction; a read error may be the cause. The donors were roughly 40 Caucasian individuals from Russia, aged roughly 6 to 90 years, who were systemically healthy. Each donor gave about 9.8 milliliters of peripheral blood, drawn into EDTA-treated Vacutainer tubes. Ficoll-Paque density-gradient centrifugation was used to isolate PBMCs, with at least 6 million obtained per sample. Trizol reagent was used to extract total RNA from the PBMCs, yielding at least 5 micrograms per sample. For every donor, an aliquot of PBMCs went through flow cytometry to measure the percentages of naive CD45RAhigh/CD27high T cells. Receptors were amplified or captured by 5' RACE. Sequencing instrument: Illumina HiSeq 2500. The second PCR ran for roughly 7 to 11 cycles and used a J-beta primer mix along with a sample-barcoded 5' primer. A template-switch 5' adaptor carrying 12 random nucleotides introduced a unique molecular identifier onto each TCR beta cDNA molecule. At least 2.5 million CDR3-containing paired-end reads were obtained from each sample. The Mint cDNA synthesis kit, primed by a TRBC-specific oligonucleotide, was used to synthesize first-strand cDNA from all RNA. Following uracil-DNA glycosylase treatment, a first 18-cycle PCR with universal primers M1SS and BC2_uni_R was performed on all cDNA. On the study's bioinformatics: Each sample was normalized by randomly selecting 1 million high-quality reads, each carrying a distinct molecular identifier. Reads with shared molecular identifiers were discarded instead of being binned into consensus sequences. MiTCR, run with a Q25 quality threshold and the strictest error-elimination algorithm, handled CDR3 identification, clonotype clustering and error correction. A nonparametric unseen species model with Euler transformation was used to estimate a lower bound on total TCR beta diversity. TCRdb handled the public reads itself, with Q25 trimming in fastp and clone calling in MiXCR, and kept productive beta chains. Here each entry gathers all rows of one CDR3 protein and keeps the most common genes and DNA. The V and J calls come from TCRdb's annotation, not from the publication. The sample includes 550,000 to 800,000 distinct CDR3 sequences, with approximately 21% observed a single time. The ten largest clones represent approximately 3.6% of the sample.

This sample was included in a study of blood T cells in healthy people across ages (dated by TCRdb to the mid-2010s). Study-level background: In model experiments, template switching captured about one uniquely barcoded TCR beta cDNA molecule for every two T cells. Age-related changes in TCR beta repertoire diversity were measured in the study by deep sequencing normalized with unique cDNA molecular identifiers. Donors were grouped into four age groups: young (average about 15 years), middle-aged (under 40), aged (around 60) and long-lived (roughly 80). To avoid experimental bias, donors of different ages were randomly spread across the sequencing lanes. For two donors (one aged 18 to 29 and one aged 80 or older), the study analyzed two additional independent replicas of 1 million unique cDNA reads from the same blood draw. The paper's findings and limits, for the study overall: Total diversity estimates from one million sequenced T cells were considered lower bounds and underestimates. A strong correlation was found between observed TCR beta diversity and the percentage of naive T cells measured by flow cytometry. The CMV infection status of donors was not known, potentially confounding age-related changes in expanded clonotypes. Compared with the aged group, more naive CD4+ T cells, fewer expanded clones and increased TCR diversity were shown by the long-lived group, suggesting age selection. Conclusive comparison of naive and antigen-experienced compartments was prevented by the profiling of bulk unsorted PBMCs. As age increased, observed TCR beta diversity per million T cells dropped in a roughly linear way, and a significant reduction was already evident by age 40.

The sequence was collected from a man aged 65 to 79 in good health. What was sequenced was blood.

This receptor has the CDR3 CASSPGLAERALLF. In nucleotide form, the sequence is TGTGCCAGCAGCCCCGGACTCGCGGAGCGAGCCCTTCTCTTC. The sequence joins TRBV3-1 to TRBJ2-5, with TRBD2 as a weak D call on 5 bases. The germline V gene (reference sequence) gives CDR1 as LGHDT and CDR2 as YNNKEL. The CDR3 has 14 amino acids, counting the end cysteine and phenylalanine. The entry retains the CDR3 DNA only, 42 bases that are in frame from base 1.